The 30 T cell receptor beta chains below were found in one sample sequenced in a study of PD-1 blockade in classical Hodgkin lymphoma. Each patient experienced a relapse that followed autologous stem cell transplantation, and brentuximab vedotin exposure varied. The method was immunoSEQ multiplex PCR; TCRdb's version includes in-frame clones alone and lacks a portion of them. Here the sample spans more than 50,000 clones, more than 80% being singletons. Sequenced material: peripheral blood mononuclear cells (PBMCs), taken at baseline. Receptors originate from a human donor with classical Hodgkin lymphoma.

This chain uses TRBV6-5 with TRBJ1-5; possible D gene TRBD1, 6 bases. Germline loops: CDR1 MNHEY, CDR2 SVGAGI. The CDR3 has 12 amino acids. Trimming removed 5 bases at V and 7 bases at J, with 9 bases between. CDR3 sequence (DNA): TGTGCCAGCAGTACAACAGGGCAGCCCCAGCATTTT. It specifies CASSTTGQPQHF.

V gene TRBV7-9 combines with J gene TRBJ1-1; a weak D match, TRBD1 (5 bases). This CDR3 has 16 residues. Germline V gene lookup returns CDR1 SEHNR and CDR2 FQNEAQ (reference sequence). V shed 10 bases and J shed 0 bases, with 21 bases lying between them. As DNA, the CDR3 is TGTGCCACAGATATCGGGGCAGGATACATGAACACTGAAGCTTTCTTT. Protein sequence: CATDIGAGYMNTEAFF.

The chain combines TRBV14 with TRBJ1-6; D remains ambiguous. Trimming removed 1 base from V and 6 bases from J, with 10 bases in between. CDR1 and CDR2 (germline): SGHDN, FVKESK. CDR3 size: 15 residues. Here the CDR3 reads CASSQVGSVNSPLHF. For the CDR3, the DNA is TGTGCCAGCAGCCAAGTCGGCAGCGTTAATTCACCCCTCCACTTT.

J is TRBJ1-5 and V is TRBV7-9, with 8 positions matching TRBD1. The V segment lost 1 base and the J segment 3 bases; nucleotides outside the gene matches: 14. CDR3 size: 19 residues. Germline CDR1 is SEHNR and CDR2 is FQNEAQ (reference sequence). The CDR3 reads CASSLVVPWDRQANQPQHF. The CDR3 coding sequence is TGTGCCAGCAGCTTAGTTGTCCCGTGGGACAGGCAGGCCAATCAGCCCCAGCATTTT.

This clone was seen a single time. The gene calls are TRBV6-5 and TRBJ2-7; D remains ambiguous. In germline, CDR1 is MNHEY, CDR2 SVGAGI. The CDR3 consists of 12 residues. V lost 2 bases to trimming and J lost 11 bases, with 13 bases between them. The CDR3 spells CASSYPPGPEYF. CDR3 coding DNA: TGTGCCAGCAGTTACCCGCCTGGACCCGAGTACTTC.

The chain has TRBV2 and TRBJ2-2; tentatively, D is TRBD2 (6 bases). The germline V gene has CDR1 SNHLY and CDR2 FYNNEI. The germline V and J ends were trimmed by 7 bases and 6 bases, with 18 bases remaining between them. The CDR3 spans 15 residues. CDR3 DNA sequence: TGTGCCAGCATAGGAGGGGACGGTGGGGCCGGGGAGCTGTTTTTT. It specifies CASIGGDGGAGELFF.

This clone was observed a few times. The chain employs TRBV7-9 and TRBJ1-1; D call uncertain. The CDR3 is 13 residues long. V lost 6 bases, J lost 7 bases, and 15 bases lay in between. Germline CDR1 and CDR2: SEHNR and FQNEAQ (reference sequence). The CDR3 coding sequence is TGTGCCAGCAGAGACCAGGCAGGTCTTGAAGCTTTCTTT. Translating it yields CASRDQAGLEAFF.

This clone appeared once. This chain links TRBV5-6 with TRBJ2-7; possibly TRBD2 for D (6 bases). V lost 6 bases and J lost 2, with 21 bases in between. There are 16 residues in the CDR3. The germline CDR1 and CDR2 sequences are SGHDT and YYEEEE. The CDR3 loop reads CASIPSVGGIPYEQYF. The CDR3 bases are TGTGCCAGCATCCCGTCGGTTGGGGGGATCCCCTACGAGCAGTACTTC.

V usage is TRBV7-3 and J usage is TRBJ2-3; weak D call: TRBD2 (6 bases). The ends were cut back, 1 base at V and 4 bases at J, with 15 bases in the middle. CDR3 length: 16 amino acids. Germline values: CDR1 SGHTA, CDR2 FQGTGA. The CDR3 nucleotides are TGTGCCAGCAGCTTAATGGGGACTGGGGTCCCAGATACGCAGTATTTT. Its translation: CASSLMGTGVPDTQYF.

The chain recombines TRBV5-1 with TRBJ2-5; a weak D match, TRBD1 (5 bases). The germline CDR1 and CDR2 sequences are SGHRS and YFSETQ. Trimming cost V 0 bases and J 4 bases, with 10 bases left between them. The CDR3 loop spans 14 amino acids. This chain's CDR3 is CASSLAQGLETQYF. The CDR3 DNA sequence: TGCGCCAGCAGCTTGGCTCAGGGCTTAGAGACCCAGTACTTC. Complete variable domain (other parts from reference TRBV5-1 and TRBJ2-5): KAGVTQTPRYLIKTRGQQVTLSCSPISGHRSVSWYQQTPGQGLQFLFEYFSETQRNKGNFPGRFSGRQFSNSRSEMNVSTLELGDSALYLCASSLAQGLETQYFGPGTRLLVL.

The rearrangement links TRBV6-6 to TRBJ2-1; D unclear. The CDR3 length is 15 residues. V was pared by 4 bases and J by 0 bases, with 10 bases between. Germline CDR1 and CDR2: MNHNY and SVGAGI (reference sequence). The CDR3 bases are TGTGCCAGCAGTTCTCGAACGAGCTCCTACAATGAGCAGTTCTTC. This gives the protein CASSSRTSSYNEQFF.

This clone was found a few times. The chain is built from TRBV6-5 and TRBJ1-1; D is uncertain. This CDR3 is built from 13 residues. V was clipped by 1 base and J by 3 bases, with 6 bases between them. Germline V lookup: CDR1 MNHEY, CDR2 SVGAGI. The CDR3 sequence is CASSYLLHTEAFF. The CDR3, as DNA: TGTGCCAGCAGTTACTTGTTACACACTGAAGCTTTCTTT.

V usage is TRBV10-2 and J usage is TRBJ2-5; D gene unclear. From germline, CDR1 is WSHSY and CDR2 SAAADI. Trimming removed 5 bases at V and 4 bases at J, with 11 bases between. The length of the CDR3 is 13 residues. DNA for the CDR3: TGCGCCAGCAGTTTAACCCAATCAGAGACCCAGTACTTC. As protein: CASSLTQSETQYF.

The chain has TRBV30 and TRBJ2-5; no reliable D call. V lost 1 base and J 0 bases, leaving 0 bases between the germline ends. The CDR3 length is 11 residues. Per germline, CDR1 GTSNPN and CDR2 SVGIG (reference sequence). The DNA of the CDR3 is TGTGCCTGGAGTGACCAAGAGACCCAGTACTTC. It specifies CAWSDQETQYF.

The rearrangement joins TRBV11-2 to TRBJ1-5; D not certain. The CDR3 is made up of 13 amino acids. V was trimmed by 2 bases and J by 7 bases, leaving 9 bases between them. The germline V gene has CDR1 SGHAT and CDR2 FQNNGV. CDR3 in amino acids: CASSLRREQPQHF. The CDR3 nucleotides are TGTGCCAGCAGCTTAAGGAGGGAGCAGCCCCAGCATTTT.

This rearrangement joins TRBV6-5 to TRBJ2-7; D assignment may be TRBD1 or TRBD2 (5 bases each). Trimming removed 6 bases at V and 3 bases at J, with 15 bases between. The CDR3 consists of 14 residues. From germline, CDR1 is MNHEY and CDR2 SVGAGI. The CDR3 region has the DNA TGTGCCAGCAGGAGGACGGGACCTTTCTACGAGCAGTACTTC. Translated: CASRRTGPFYEQYF.

This chain links TRBV27 with TRBJ1-4; D possibly corresponds to TRBD1 (5 bases). Germline CDR1 reads MNHEY; CDR2 reads SMNVEV (reference sequence). The CDR3 has 13 residues. The germline V and J ends were trimmed by 7 bases and 5 bases, with 11 bases remaining between them. This CDR3 reads CASKRGLNEKLFF. As DNA, the CDR3 is TGTGCCAGCAAAAGGGGTTTAAATGAAAAACTGTTTTTT.

V and J are TRBV5-1 and TRBJ2-3; 8 bases fit TRBD1. Germline-derived CDR1 and CDR2 are SGHRS and YFSETQ. The length of the CDR3 is 16 residues. Losses at the gene ends were 2 bases for V and 1 base for J; bases not matched to a gene: 6. This CDR3 is CASSFQGAGGTDTQYF. The DNA for the CDR3 is TGCGCCAGCAGCTTCCAGGGGGCTGGGGGCACAGATACGCAGTATTTT. Looking up the rest from reference TRBV5-1 and TRBJ2-3 gives the full variable domain: KAGVTQTPRYLIKTRGQQVTLSCSPISGHRSVSWYQQTPGQGLQFLFEYFSETQRNKGNFPGRFSGRQFSNSRSEMNVSTLELGDSALYLCASSFQGAGGTDTQYFGPGTRLTVL.

The chain employs TRBV12-5 and TRBJ2-1; D perhaps matches TRBD2 (5 bases). There are 13 residues in the CDR3. The germline V gene has CDR1 LGHNT and CDR2 FRNRAP. With 3 bases removed from V and 5 bases from J, the gap between germline ends came to 8 bases. DNA of the CDR3: TGTGCTAGTGGTTTTGGGCGGGACAATGAGCAGTTCTTC. Translated, it gives CASGFGRDNEQFF.

The chain recombines TRBV27 with TRBJ1-5; D gene uncertain. The CDR3 loop spans 16 amino acids. The ends were cut back, 5 bases at V and 0 bases at J, with 14 bases in the middle. Germline V lookup: CDR1 MNHEY, CDR2 SMNVEV (reference sequence). This chain's CDR3 is CASSQQELYSNQPQHF. The CDR3 region has the DNA TGTGCCAGCAGTCAGCAGGAGCTCTATAGCAATCAGCCCCAGCATTTT.

V usage is TRBV7-8 and J usage is TRBJ1-5, with D hard to call. The V end lost 1 base, the J end lost 5 bases, and 12 bases lay between the germline ends. The length of the CDR3 is 15 residues. From germline, CDR1 is SGHVS and CDR2 FQNEAQ. Here the CDR3 reads CASSLVRNGYQPQHF. The CDR3 DNA is TGTGCCAGCAGCTTAGTTAGGAACGGTTATCAGCCCCAGCATTTT.

The chain recombines TRBV19 with TRBJ2-3; the match to TRBD2 covers 8 bases. V gave up 7 bases and J gave up 1 base; unmatched junction bases: 1. This CDR3 comprises 13 residues. Germline-derived CDR1 and CDR2 are LNHDA and SQIVND (reference sequence). CDR3 in amino acids: CASTGGGTDTQYF. The CDR3, as DNA: TGTGCCAGTACGGGGGGGGGCACAGATACGCAGTATTTT.

The V and J genes are TRBV7-3 and TRBJ1-3, with D tentatively TRBD1 (5 bases). The CDR3 contains 15 residues. V shed 0 bases and J shed 1 base, with 7 bases lying between them. Per germline, CDR1 SGHTA and CDR2 FQGTGA. The CDR3 DNA follows: TGTGCCAGCAGCTTAACGGGGACTTCTGGAAACACCATATATTTT. This gives the protein CASSLTGTSGNTIYF.

This chain connects TRBV5-6 to TRBJ1-5; 8 positions agree with TRBD1. Germline V gene lookup returns CDR1 SGHDT and CDR2 YYEEEE. J gave up 6 bases and V 0 bases, and 5 bases lay outside the gene matches. The CDR3 extends over 15 amino acids. CDR3: CASSLEDRGVQPQHF. In nucleotides, the CDR3 is TGTGCCAGCAGCTTGGAAGACAGGGGTGTTCAGCCCCAGCATTTT.

The V gene is TRBV7-9, the J gene TRBJ2-7; D may be TRBD2 (5 bases). V was shortened by 5 bases and J by 2 bases, with 16 bases between the two germline ends. Germline CDR1 is SEHNR and CDR2 is FQNEAQ (reference sequence). The length of the CDR3 is 15 residues. Written as DNA, the CDR3 is TGTGCCAGCAGCCTCGTCGGCGGGCAGGCCTACGAGCAGTACTTC. Residues: CASSLVGGQAYEQYF. Combining the CDR3 with reference TRBV7-9 and TRBJ2-7 gives the whole variable domain DTGVSQNPRHKITKRGQNVTFRCDPISEHNRLYWYRQTLGQGPEFLTYFQNEAQLEKSRLLSDRFSAERPKGSFSTLEIQRTEQGDSAMYLCASSLVGGQAYEQYFGPGTRLTVT.

The chain carries TRBV5-6 and TRBJ1-2; TRBD1 matches at 8 bases. Germline trimming cut 3 bases from V and 8 bases from J; bases unmatched to any gene: 12. The germline CDR1 and CDR2 sequences are SGHDT and YYEEEE. The CDR3 totals 15 residues. Written as DNA, the CDR3 is TGTGCCAGCAGCTCGGGACAGGTGATCACATACGGCTACACCTTC. Its protein is CASSSGQVITYGYTF.

The V and J genes are TRBV4-2 and TRBJ1-5; no clear D gene. Germline V gene sequence: CDR1 LGHNA, CDR2 YNFKEQ. There are 15 residues in the CDR3. V lost 2 bases and J 3 bases, leaving 11 bases between the germline ends. The CDR3 loop reads CASSQIGQLNQPQHF. The CDR3 bases are TGTGCCAGCAGCCAAATAGGTCAGCTCAATCAGCCCCAGCATTTT.

This chain connects TRBV28 to TRBJ1-5; TRBD1 matches 7 bases. Germline V gene lookup returns CDR1 MDHEN and CDR2 SYDVKM. CDR3 size: 15 residues. Losses at the gene ends were 3 bases for V and 4 bases for J; bases not matched to a gene: 6. Here the CDR3 reads CASSLPGGFNQPQHF. The CDR3 nucleotides are TGTGCCAGCAGTTTGCCAGGGGGATTTAATCAGCCCCAGCATTTT.

The rearrangement links TRBV5-4 to TRBJ1-1; D gene unclear. V was pared by 1 base and J by 7 bases, with 8 bases between. Germline CDR1 reads SGHNT; CDR2 reads YYREEE (reference sequence). The CDR3 length is 12 residues. CDR3 protein: CASSLSVDEAFF. CDR3 bases: TGTGCCAGCAGCTTGAGTGTGGATGAAGCTTTCTTT.

The chain combines TRBV29-1 with TRBJ2-3, with 8 positions matching TRBD1. The CDR3 covers 12 residues. Germline V lookup: CDR1 SQVTM, CDR2 ANQGSEA. V gave up 4 bases and J gave up 4 bases; unmatched junction bases: 1. CDR3 in DNA: TGCAGCGTTGTGACAGGGGCAGATACGCAGTATTTT. Its protein product is CSVVTGADTQYF.